The source of this T cell receptor (beta chain) is a study of early T cells in non-severe SARS-CoV-2 infection. At the level of the study: Sequenced material consisted of bulk RNA (from unsorted whole blood), and chains were unpaired.

The CDR3 is made up of 13 amino acids. V lost 1 base and J lost 9, with 10 bases in between. Germline-derived CDR1 and CDR2 are SGHAT and FQNNGV. This clonotype was seen a few times. Its antigen is not identified. General observations from the study: Using VDJdb, the matching emphasized anti-spike CD8 responses while missing private and CD4 specificities.

The library protocol tagged individual cDNA molecules with unique molecular identifiers. TCRdb re-called the 5' RACE reads with MiXCR, one entry per CDR3 protein. The data contain around 30,000 distinct CDR3 sequences, about 5.8% of them singletons. The chain couples TRBV11-2 to TRBJ2-1, with unresolved D. Sequencing was performed on whole blood. The sequence came from an adult who was a healthcare worker with PCR-confirmed SARS-CoV-2 infection or an uninfected control (not recorded which). The CDR3 DNA is TGTGCCAGCAGCTTAGCGTACGGACCTGAGCAGTTCTTC. Translating gives CASSLAYGPEQFF.